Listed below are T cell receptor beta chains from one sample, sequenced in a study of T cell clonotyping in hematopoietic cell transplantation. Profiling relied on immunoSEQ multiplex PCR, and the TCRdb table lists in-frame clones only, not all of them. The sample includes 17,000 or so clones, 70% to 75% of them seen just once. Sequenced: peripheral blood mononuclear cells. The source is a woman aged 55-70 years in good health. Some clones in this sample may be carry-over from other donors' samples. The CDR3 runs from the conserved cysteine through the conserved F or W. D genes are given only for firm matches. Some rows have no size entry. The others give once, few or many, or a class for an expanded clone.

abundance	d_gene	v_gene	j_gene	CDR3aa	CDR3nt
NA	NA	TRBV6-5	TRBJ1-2	CASSYSQGTPNYGYTF	TGTGCCAGCAGTTACTCCCAGGGGACACCTAACTATGGCTACACCTTC
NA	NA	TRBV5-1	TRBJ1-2	CASSSAGSYGYTF	TGCGCCAGCAGCTCTGCCGGCAGCTATGGCTACACCTTC
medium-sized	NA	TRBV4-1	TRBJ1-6	CASSPPGDNSPLHF	TGCGCCAGCAGCCCCCCCGGGGATAATTCACCCCTCCACTTT
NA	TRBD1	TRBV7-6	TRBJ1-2	CASSLRDSYGYTF	TGTGCCAGCAGCCTCCGGGACAGCTATGGCTACACCTTC
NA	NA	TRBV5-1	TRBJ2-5	CASSLLETQYF	TGCGCCAGCAGCTTGCTGGAGACCCAGTACTTC
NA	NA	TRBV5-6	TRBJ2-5	CASGTKQRIRGAQYF	TGTGCCAGCGGAACCAAACAGAGAATCAGGGGGGCCCAGTACTTC
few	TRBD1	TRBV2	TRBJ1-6	CASSRDRVNSPLHF	TGTGCCAGCAGCCGGGACAGGGTTAATTCACCCCTCCACTTT
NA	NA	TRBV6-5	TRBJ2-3	CASSITGVTTDTQYF	TGTGCCAGCAGCATTACAGGAGTCACCACAGATACGCAGTATTTT
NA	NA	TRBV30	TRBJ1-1	CAWSLSPNTEAFF	TGTGCCTGGTCCCTTAGCCCAAACACTGAAGCTTTCTTT
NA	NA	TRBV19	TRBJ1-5	CASSEGKDQPQHF	TGTGCCAGTAGTGAGGGGAAAGATCAGCCCCAGCATTTT
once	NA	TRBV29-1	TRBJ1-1	CSVLRGGLRAEAFF	TGCAGCGTTCTACGGGGGGGCCTAAGGGCTGAAGCTTTCTTT
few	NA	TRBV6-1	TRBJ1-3	CASSEGSSGNTIYF	TGTGCCAGCAGTGAAGGATCATCTGGAAACACCATATATTTT